The source of this TCR beta chain is a study of early T cells in non-severe SARS-CoV-2 infection. Deletions cut 3 bases from V and 2 bases from J, with 10 bases between. Germline V gene data show CDR1 as MNHEY and CDR2 as SVGAGI. The CDR3 covers 15 residues. This clonotype was seen ten or more times. Unique molecular identifiers tagged individual cDNA molecules. TCRdb analysed the 5' RACE reads with MiXCR anew, one entry per CDR3 protein. The table records approximately 33,000 distinct CDR3 sequences, roughly 5.3% of them present only once. The chain uses TRBV6-5 and TRBJ2-2; the D gene is possibly TRBD2 (5 bases). This clonotype originated in an adult who was a healthcare worker with PCR-confirmed SARS-CoV-2 infection or an uninfected control (not recorded which). The sample comprised whole blood. The CDR3 here is CASSYSEVNTGELFF. For the CDR3, the DNA is TGTGCCAGCAGTTATAGCGAGGTTAACACCGGGGAGCTGTTTTTT.